Listed below are T cell receptor beta chains from one sample, sequenced in a study of cytomegalovirus exposure and HLA in healthy donors. Assay used: immunoSEQ multiplex PCR; TCRdb lists only in-frame clones, some missing. The sample lists 150,000 to 200,000 clones; about 82% were seen once. Input material: PBMCs. These receptors all stem from a female donor in good health and CMV-seronegative. The CDR3 runs from the conserved cysteine through the conserved F or W. A D gene is named only where the DNA matches it firmly. Clone size is shown for a subset of rows, as once, few, many or a class of expanded clone.

few TRBJ2-6 TRBV28 . CASNRVWGSGANGLTF TGTGCCAGCAACAGAGTCTGGGGTTCTGGGGCCAACGGCCTGACTTTC
few TRBJ2-7 TRBV28 . CASSVTVGRYEQYF TGTGCCAGCAGTGTGACAGTAGGTCGTTACGAGCAGTACTTC
. TRBJ2-6 TRBV11-2 . CASSRRVLSGANVLTF TGTGCCAGCAGCCGGAGGGTCCTCTCTGGGGCCAACGTCCTGACTTTC
once TRBJ1-3 TRBV2 . CASSREGNTIYF TGTGCCAGCAGCAGGGAAGGAAACACCATATATTTT
. TRBJ1-1 TRBV28 . CASRSIRRVNTEAFF TGTGCCAGCAGATCAATTCGACGGGTGAACACTGAAGCTTTCTTT
. TRBJ2-7 TRBV2 TRBD1 CASRTGAQYF TGTGCCAGCAGAACAGGGGCGCAGTACTTC
. TRBJ2-5 TRBV9 . CASSKQGTETQYF TGTGCCAGCAGCAAACAGGGAACGGAGACCCAGTACTTC
. TRBJ2-3 TRBV7-2 TRBD2 CASSFRGGGAQDTQYF TGTGCCAGCAGCTTTCGGGGCGGGGGGGCCCAAGATACGCAGTATTTT
. TRBJ1-2 TRBV6-1 . CASSELGPPSGYTF TGTGCCAGCAGTGAACTAGGTCCACCAAGTGGCTACACCTTC
. TRBJ2-7 TRBV27 TRBD2 CASSFTSGGPYEQYF TGTGCCAGCAGTTTCACTAGCGGGGGTCCCTACGAGCAGTACTTC
. TRBJ2-7 TRBV5-1 . CASSLEPSSSGVEQYF TGCGCCAGCAGCTTGGAGCCCAGCTCATCGGGGGTCGAGCAGTACTTC
. TRBJ1-3 TRBV28 TRBD1 CASSSGGDTIYF TGTGCCAGCAGTTCAGGGGGCGACACCATATATTTT
. TRBJ1-2 TRBV6-5 . CASSYYREGRNYGYTF TGTGCCAGCAGTTACTACAGGGAAGGGCGTAACTATGGCTACACCTTC
. TRBJ2-3 TRBV6-6 . CASTRGRTDTQYF TGTGCCAGCACCCGGGGGAGAACAGATACGCAGTATTTT
. TRBJ2-4 TRBV7-2 . CATGAGGLNGDIQYF TGTGCCACAGGGGCAGGGGGGCTTAACGGGGACATTCAGTACTTC